This T cell receptor beta chain is from a study of T cells after yellow fever vaccination (dated by TCRdb to 2018 to 2020). Regarding the study in general: The SMART-Seq v4 Ultra Low Input RNA kit was used to prepare libraries from fractions with low cell numbers. To track T-cell clones before and after primary and booster YFV17D yellow fever vaccination, bulk TCR alpha and beta repertoires were sequenced longitudinally. Blood samples were taken at several timepoints before and after primary and secondary immunization, and bulk PBMC replicates and cell subsets were isolated. Two healthy male donors made up the cohort, one aged 18 to 30 years and the other aged 30 to 39 years.

TCR cDNA was made using 5'RACE template switching, a step that added a universal primer site and unique molecular identifiers. cDNA synthesis was primed from both the TCR alpha and TCR beta constant segments. Library amplification used two PCR steps, and the second PCR step added sample barcodes and sequencing adapters. Sequencing of the libraries was done on either Illumina HiSeq 2500 (2x100 bp) or NovaSeq (2x150 bp). As for how the authors treated the data: Demultiplexing of reads and collapsing into UMI consensus sequences were performed with MIGEC, and V(D)J alignment was carried out with MiXCR. Clonotypes responding to the vaccine were identified with edgeR on replicate PBMC samples, with the criteria of FDR below 0.01 and a log2 fold change above 5 up to day 15. Each bulk clonotype received a CD4 or CD8 identity based on whether the sequenced CD4 or CD8 repertoire contained that clonotype at higher abundance. Clonotypes enriched at least 10-fold in dextramer-positive over dextramer-negative fractions were defined as NS4B-specific, and CD4-biased clonotypes were excluded. TCRdb ran its own pipeline on the public reads, namely fastp trimming at Q25 and MiXCR clone calling, and kept in-frame beta chains. A single entry per CDR3 protein holds the most common genes and DNA from its merged rows. The V and J calls come from TCRdb's annotation, not from the publication. The sample table holds roughly 45,000 distinct CDR3 sequences, of which roughly 6.4% were seen once. Approximately 16% of the sample belongs to the ten largest clones.

The treatment or condition label, read with the paper, signifies: live attenuated yellow fever vaccine strain. A standard Ficoll-Paque protocol was used to isolate PBMCs from peripheral blood. With anti-CD3 and anti-CD8 staining plus a dextramer loaded with the yellow fever NS4B epitope peptide, the researchers sorted epitope-specific CD8 T cells. TriZol was used to extract RNA from bulk PBMCs, CD4 and CD8 fractions, and dextramer-positive and dextramer-negative fractions. This clonotype occurred many times. Per-base quality was not reported, and no clone a single base away is much larger than it. Trimming removed 0 bases from V and 2 bases from J; the gene matches leave 6 bases unexplained. CDR1 is given as SGHRS and CDR2 as YFSETQ, both from the germline V gene. The CDR3 contains 16 residues, cysteine and phenylalanine counted. The read is trimmed to its CDR3 DNA, 48 bases read in frame from base 1.

What the authors observed across the whole study: Only a couple of donors were included in the study, so the extent to which the findings can be generalized is limited. Most clones expanded after primary vaccination (approximately 95% of CD4 and about 85% of CD8) were re-detected after the booster, suggesting that broad memory maintenance occurred. The secondary T-cell response was found to be weaker but faster than the primary response, with a peak reached on day 5 rather than on day 15. FACS-sorted repertoires could contain abundant contaminating clonotypes from the bulk population, so computational filtering was required. A small share of clonotypes was detected in both CD4 and CD8 compartments, with the overlap likely arising from convergent recombination.

The sequence links TRBV5-1 to TRBJ2-3; 7 bases in between match TRBD1. The sample was CD8+ T cells not binding an NS4B(214-222) dextramer, sorted from PBMCs, taken 45 days after the yellow fever booster vaccination. According to the study, the label for this sample's cell subset or site signals: NS4B epitope dextramer-negative CD8 T cells. This TCR was sampled from a man aged 30 to 45 who received the YFV17D yellow fever vaccine. The CDR3 protein sequence reads: CASSLAGQSLTDTQYF. The DNA is TGCGCCAGCAGCTTGGCGGGACAGAGCCTCACAGATACGCAGTATTTT. Here the CDR3 is joined to the reference TRBV5-1 and TRBJ2-3 genes, and the full variable domain is: KAGVTQTPRYLIKTRGQQVTLSCSPISGHRSVSWYQQTPGQGLQFLFEYFSETQRNKGNFPGRFSGRQFSNSRSEMNVSTLELGDSALYLCASSLAGQSLTDTQYFGPGTRLTVL.